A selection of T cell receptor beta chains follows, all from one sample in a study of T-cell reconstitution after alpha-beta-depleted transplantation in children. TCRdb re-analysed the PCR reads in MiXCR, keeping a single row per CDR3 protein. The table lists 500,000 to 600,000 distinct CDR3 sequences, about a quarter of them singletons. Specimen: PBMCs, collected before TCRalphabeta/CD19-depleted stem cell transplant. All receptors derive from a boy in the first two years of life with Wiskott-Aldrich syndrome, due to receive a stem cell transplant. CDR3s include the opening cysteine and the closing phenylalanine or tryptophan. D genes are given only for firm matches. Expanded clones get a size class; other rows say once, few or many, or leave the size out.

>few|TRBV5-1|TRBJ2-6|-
CASSFWGSGANVLTF
TGCGCCAGCAGCTTCTGGGGCTCCGGGGCCAACGTCCTGACTTTC
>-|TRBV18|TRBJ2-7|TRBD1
CASSPRQDRAHEQYF
TGTGCCAGCTCACCACGGCAGGACAGGGCCCACGAGCAGTACTTC
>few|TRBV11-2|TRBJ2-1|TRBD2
CASSSIGTSGKGNEQFF
TGTGCCAGCAGCTCTATTGGGACTAGCGGGAAAGGAAATGAGCAGTTCTTC
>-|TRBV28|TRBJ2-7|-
CASSLPQRSSYEQYF
TGTGCCAGCAGTTTGCCTCAGCGGAGCTCCTACGAGCAGTACTTC
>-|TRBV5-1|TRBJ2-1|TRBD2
CASSLAGSGRSPYNEQFF
TGCGCCAGCAGCTTGGCGGGTAGCGGGAGGTCTCCCTACAATGAGCAGTTCTTC
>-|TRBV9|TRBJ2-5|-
CASSVNQRGETQYF
TGTGCCAGCAGCGTAAACCAGAGGGGGGAGACCCAGTACTTC
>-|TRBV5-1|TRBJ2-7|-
CASSSRPDNPREYF
TGCGCCAGCAGCTCCCGCCCGGACAACCCCAGGGAGTACTTC
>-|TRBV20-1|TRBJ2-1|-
CSARDYDSYNEQFF
TGCAGTGCTAGAGATTACGACTCCTACAATGAGCAGTTCTTC
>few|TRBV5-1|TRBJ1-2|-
CASSPPTGGYTF
TGCGCCAGCAGCCCCCCGACCGGGGGCTACACCTTC
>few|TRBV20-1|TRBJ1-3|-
CSAEQGDTIYF
TGCAGTGCAGAACAGGGCGACACCATATATTTT
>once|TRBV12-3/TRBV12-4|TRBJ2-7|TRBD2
CASSPTGTSGYYEQYF
TGTGCCAGCAGCCCTACCGGGACTAGCGGTTACTACGAGCAGTACTTC
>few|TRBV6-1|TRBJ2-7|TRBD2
CASSATIPSGRIYEQYF
TGTGCCAGCAGTGCAACAATTCCTAGCGGGCGGATTTACGAGCAGTACTTC
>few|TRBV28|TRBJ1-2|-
CASTRDGFSRGYTF
TGTGCCAGCACACGGGACGGGTTTTCCCGCGGCTACACCTTC
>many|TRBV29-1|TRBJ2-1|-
CSVDPGYNEQFF
TGCAGCGTTGATCCGGGATACAATGAGCAGTTCTTC
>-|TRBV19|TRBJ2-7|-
CASSSLLLGEQYF
TGTGCCAGTAGCAGCCTTCTGTTGGGAGAGCAGTACTTC
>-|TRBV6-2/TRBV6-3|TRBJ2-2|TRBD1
CASSRQGSSTGELFF
TGTGCCAGCAGTCGACAGGGTTCTAGCACCGGGGAGCTGTTTTTT
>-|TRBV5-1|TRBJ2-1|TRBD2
CASDTSGRGDEQFF
TGCGCCAGCGATACTAGCGGGAGAGGCGATGAGCAGTTCTTC
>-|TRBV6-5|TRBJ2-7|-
CASSYTARSYEQYF
TGTGCCAGCAGTTACACCGCGCGGTCCTACGAGCAGTACTTC
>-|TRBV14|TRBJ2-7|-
CASSQEPSYEQYF
TGTGCCAGCAGCCAAGAGCCCTCCTACGAGCAGTACTTC
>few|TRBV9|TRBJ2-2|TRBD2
CASSVLASGSGTGELFF
TGTGCCAGCAGCGTATTGGCTAGCGGGAGCGGTACCGGGGAGCTGTTTTTT
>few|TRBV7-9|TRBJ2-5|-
CASSQWRGETQYF
TGTGCCAGCAGTCAGTGGAGGGGGGAGACCCAGTACTTC
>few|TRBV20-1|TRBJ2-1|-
CSATLRPNSYNEQFF
TGCAGTGCTACTCTAAGACCGAACTCCTACAATGAGCAGTTCTTC
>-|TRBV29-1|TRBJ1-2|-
CSVGDGVRYGYTF
TGCAGCGTAGGGGATGGAGTTAGATATGGCTACACCTTC
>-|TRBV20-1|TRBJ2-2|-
CSASSTGLNTGELFF
TGCAGTGCTTCTTCGACAGGATTGAACACCGGGGAGCTGTTTTTT
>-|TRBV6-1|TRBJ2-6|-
CASSRLPSSGANVLTF
TGTGCCAGCAGCCGACTCCCTAGCTCTGGGGCCAACGTCCTGACTTTC
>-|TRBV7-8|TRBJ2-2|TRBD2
CASSHRLAVNTGELFF
TGTGCCAGCAGCCACCGACTAGCGGTGAACACCGGGGAGCTGTTTTTT
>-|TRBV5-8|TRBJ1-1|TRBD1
CASSLSAGGMNTEAFF
TGTGCCAGCAGCTTGTCGGCAGGGGGGATGAACACTGAAGCTTTCTTT
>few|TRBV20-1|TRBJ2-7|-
CSARLTGYEQYF
TGCAGTGCTAGATTAACGGGCTACGAGCAGTACTTC
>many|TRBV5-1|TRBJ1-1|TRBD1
CASGQGAVVETEAFF
TGCGCCTCTGGACAGGGGGCCGTAGTGGAGACTGAAGCTTTCTTT
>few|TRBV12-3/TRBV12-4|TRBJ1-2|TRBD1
CASSSHTGDGGGYTF
TGTGCCAGCAGCTCTCACACAGGGGACGGTGGTGGCTACACCTTC
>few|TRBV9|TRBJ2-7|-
CASSVATGAVPGEQYF
TGTGCCAGCAGCGTAGCTACGGGGGCCGTTCCCGGCGAGCAGTACTTC
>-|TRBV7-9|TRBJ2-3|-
CASSFLGSELTPYF
TGTGCCAGCAGCTTTCTCGGTAGCGAACTCACGCCCTATTTT
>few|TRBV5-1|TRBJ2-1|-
CASSLTGQQSYNEQFF
TGCGCCAGCAGCTTAACGGGACAACAATCCTACAATGAGCAGTTCTTC
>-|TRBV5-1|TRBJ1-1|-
CASSFGENTEAFF
TGCGCCAGCAGCTTTGGCGAGAACACTGAAGCTTTCTTT
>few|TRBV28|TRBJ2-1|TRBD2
CASRRTSGRALYNEQFF
TGTGCCAGCAGGCGGACTAGCGGGAGGGCCCTTTACAATGAGCAGTTCTTC
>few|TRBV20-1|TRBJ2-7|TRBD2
CSAPTSGLNEQYF
TGCAGTGCTCCGACTAGCGGGCTCAACGAGCAGTACTTC
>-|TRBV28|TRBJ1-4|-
CASSLVGAEKLFF
TGTGCCAGCAGTTTGGTGGGGGCAGAAAAACTGTTTTTT
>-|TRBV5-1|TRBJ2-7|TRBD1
CASSPWDRRDSYEQYF
TGCGCCAGCAGCCCATGGGACAGGCGCGACTCCTACGAGCAGTACTTC
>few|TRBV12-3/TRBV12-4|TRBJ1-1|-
CASSKPSEAFF
TGTGCCAGCAGTAAACCTTCTGAAGCTTTCTTT
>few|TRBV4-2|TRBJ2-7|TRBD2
CASSQDSFASGSYEQYF
TGTGCCAGCAGCCAAGATTCGTTCGCTAGCGGGAGTTACGAGCAGTACTTC
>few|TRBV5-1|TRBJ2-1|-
CASSLRGVYNEQFF
TGCGCCAGCAGCTTGAGGGGGGTATACAATGAGCAGTTCTTC
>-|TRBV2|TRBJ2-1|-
CASRSRTEQFF
TGTGCCAGCAGGTCCCGGACAGAACAGTTCTTC
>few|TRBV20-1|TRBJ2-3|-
CSSGADTQYF
TGCAGTAGTGGAGCAGATACGCAGTATTTT
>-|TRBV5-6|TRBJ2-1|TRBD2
CASSLAAGGPYEQFF
TGTGCCAGCAGCTTGGCAGCGGGAGGGCCCTATGAGCAGTTCTTC
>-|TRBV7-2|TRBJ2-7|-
CASSSGAQFSEQYF
TGTGCCAGCAGCTCAGGGGCCCAGTTCTCCGAGCAGTACTTC
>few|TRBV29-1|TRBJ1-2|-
CSVVQLGPGYGYTF
TGCAGCGTTGTGCAGTTGGGGCCGGGCTATGGCTACACCTTC
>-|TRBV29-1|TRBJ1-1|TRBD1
CSVERSDRVKGTEAFF
TGCAGCGTTGAACGCTCGGACAGGGTTAAAGGGACTGAAGCTTTCTTT
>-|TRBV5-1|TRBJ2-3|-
CASSSGTPGTDTQYF
TGCGCCAGCAGCTCCGGAACCCCGGGCACAGATACGCAGTATTTT
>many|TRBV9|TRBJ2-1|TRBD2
CASSPSGREDEQFF
TGTGCCAGCAGCCCGAGCGGGAGAGAGGATGAGCAGTTCTTC
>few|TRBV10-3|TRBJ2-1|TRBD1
CAISGDRDLNEQFF
TGTGCCATCAGTGGGGACAGGGACCTCAATGAGCAGTTCTTC
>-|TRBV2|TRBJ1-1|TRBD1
CARKQGANTEAFF
TGTGCCAGGAAACAGGGGGCGAACACTGAAGCTTTCTTT
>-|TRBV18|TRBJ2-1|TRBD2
CASSPGLAFDNEQFF
TGTGCCAGCTCACCCGGACTAGCGTTCGACAATGAGCAGTTCTTC
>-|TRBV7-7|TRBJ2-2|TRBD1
CASSPNRGQSGELFF
TGTGCCAGCAGCCCCAACAGGGGGCAAAGCGGGGAGCTGTTTTTT
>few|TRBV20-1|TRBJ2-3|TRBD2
CSAGGGSGSTDTQYF
TGCAGTGCTGGTGGTGGTAGCGGGAGCACAGATACGCAGTATTTT
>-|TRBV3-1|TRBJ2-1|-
CATTGLSRNEQFF
TGTGCCACCACCGGACTAAGCCGCAATGAGCAGTTCTTC
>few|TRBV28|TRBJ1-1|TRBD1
CASRTGADTEAFF
TGTGCCAGCCGGACAGGGGCGGACACTGAAGCTTTCTTT
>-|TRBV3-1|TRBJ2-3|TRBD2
CASSQISGSTDTQYF
TGTGCCAGCAGCCAAATTAGCGGGAGCACAGATACGCAGTATTTT
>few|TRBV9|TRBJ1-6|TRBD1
CASSPHRGRNSPLHF
TGTGCCAGCAGCCCCCACAGGGGTAGAAATTCACCCCTCCACTTT
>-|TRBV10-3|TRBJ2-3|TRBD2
CAIFSGSTDTQYF
TGTGCCATCTTTAGCGGGAGCACAGATACGCAGTATTTT